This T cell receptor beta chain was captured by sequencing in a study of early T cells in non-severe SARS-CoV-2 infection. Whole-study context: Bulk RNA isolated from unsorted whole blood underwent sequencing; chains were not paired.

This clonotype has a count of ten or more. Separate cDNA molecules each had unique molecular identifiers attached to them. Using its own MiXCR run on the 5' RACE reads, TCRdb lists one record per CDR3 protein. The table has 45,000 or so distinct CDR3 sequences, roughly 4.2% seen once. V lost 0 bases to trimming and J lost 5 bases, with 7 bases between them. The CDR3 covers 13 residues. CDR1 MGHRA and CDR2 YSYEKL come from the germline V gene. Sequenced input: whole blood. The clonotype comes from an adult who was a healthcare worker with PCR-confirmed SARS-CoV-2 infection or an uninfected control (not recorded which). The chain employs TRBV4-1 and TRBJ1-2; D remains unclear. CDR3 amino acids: CASSQDKSYGYTF. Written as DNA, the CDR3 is TGCGCCAGCAGCCAAGATAAAAGTTATGGCTACACCTTC.